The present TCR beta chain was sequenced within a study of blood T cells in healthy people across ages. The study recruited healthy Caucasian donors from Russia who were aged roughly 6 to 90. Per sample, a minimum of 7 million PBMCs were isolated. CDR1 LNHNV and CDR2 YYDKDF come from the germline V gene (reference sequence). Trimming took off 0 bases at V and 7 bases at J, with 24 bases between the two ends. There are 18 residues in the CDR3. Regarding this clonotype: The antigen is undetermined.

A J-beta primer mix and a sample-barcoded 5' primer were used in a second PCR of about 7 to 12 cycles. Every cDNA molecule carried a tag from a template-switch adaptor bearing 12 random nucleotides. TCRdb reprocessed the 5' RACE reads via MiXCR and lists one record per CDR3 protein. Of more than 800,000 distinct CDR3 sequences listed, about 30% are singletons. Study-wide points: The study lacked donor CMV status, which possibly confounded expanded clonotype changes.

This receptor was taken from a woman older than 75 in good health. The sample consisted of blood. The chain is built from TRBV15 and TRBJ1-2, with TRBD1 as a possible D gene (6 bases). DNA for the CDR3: TGTGCCACCAGCAGAGATTTCCCAGGGGCAGGGTACGGCTGTGGCTACACCTTC. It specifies CATSRDFPGAGYGCGYTF.